This T cell receptor beta chain was sequenced for a study of shared clonotypes between healthy human individuals. The germline V gene encodes CDR1 DFQATT and CDR2 SNEGSKA (reference sequence). V lost 3 bases, J lost 11 bases, and 10 bases lay in between. The CDR3 totals 10 residues. Here immunoSEQ multiplex PCR was the method, and the copy in TCRdb shows in-frame clones only, minus some. The sample records just over 95,000 clones, under 70% being singletons. Material for sequencing was memory CD8+ T cells sorted from blood. Subset reported: CD45RO+ cells pooled with CCR7-negative TemRA cells. V usage is TRBV20-1 and J usage is TRBJ1-1, with TRBD1 as a possible D gene (5 bases). This TCR was sampled from a man aged 25 to 40 in good health. The CDR3, as DNA: TGCAGTGCTAGCCCAGGGACGGCTTTCTTT. Amino acid sequence: CSASPGTAFF.